Listed below are T cell receptor beta chains from one sample, sequenced in a study of blood T cell repertoires in COVID-19. The repertoire was sequenced with immunoSEQ multiplex PCR; TCRdb's copy has only in-frame clones and lacks some. The sample has 150,000 to 200,000 clones, more than 75% seen once. The sample comprised PBMCs or T cells enriched from blood (not recorded which). All receptors come from a woman aged 50 to 65 who had recovered from COVID-19. Each CDR3 is given with its conserved first and last residue. Fields, in order: D gene, V gene, J gene, CDR3 length, clone size, CDR3 protein, CDR3 DNA. The D gene is left open where the match is weak. Some rows have no size entry. The others give once, few or many, or a class for an expanded clone.

D: -
V: TRBV11-1
J: TRBJ2-7
length: 15
size: -
CDR3: CASSLGSGRGYEQYF
DNA: TGTGCCAGCAGCTTAGGATCAGGCAGGGGCTACGAGCAGTACTTC

D: TRBD1
V: TRBV9
J: TRBJ2-3
length: 15
size: -
CDR3: CASSVRSQGRDTQYF
DNA: TGTGCCAGCAGCGTAAGATCACAGGGGAGAGATACGCAGTATTTT

D: -
V: TRBV24-1
J: TRBJ2-1
length: 16
size: once
CDR3: CATSDLSRASYNEQFF
DNA: TGTGCCACCAGTGATTTGTCCAGGGCCTCCTACAATGAGCAGTTCTTC

D: TRBD1
V: TRBV27
J: TRBJ1-2
length: 14
size: -
CDR3: CASRGPTGGYGYTF
DNA: TGTGCCAGCAGAGGACCTACAGGGGGCTATGGCTACACCTTC

D: TRBD1
V: TRBV7-3
J: TRBJ2-6
length: 17
size: -
CDR3: CASSLGQGAAGANVLTF
DNA: TGTGCCAGCAGCTTGGGGCAGGGGGCGGCTGGGGCCAACGTCCTGACTTTC

D: -
V: TRBV19
J: TRBJ2-2
length: 15
size: -
CDR3: CASSIEGARTGELFF
DNA: TGTGCCAGTAGTATAGAGGGGGCGAGGACCGGGGAGCTGTTTTTT

D: -
V: TRBV6-2/TRBV6-3
J: TRBJ2-5
length: 17
size: -
CDR3: CASSYPPGHPYQETQYF
DNA: TGTGCCAGCAGTTACCCCCCGGGACACCCGTACCAAGAGACCCAGTACTTC

D: -
V: TRBV6-1
J: TRBJ2-7
length: 16
size: -
CDR3: CASSESVGTRSYEQYF
DNA: TGTGCCAGCAGTGAGAGTGTAGGAACTAGGTCTTACGAGCAGTACTTC

D: -
V: TRBV6-2/TRBV6-3
J: TRBJ1-5
length: 15
size: -
CDR3: CASSPGWSRNQPQHF
DNA: TGTGCCAGCAGCCCCGGTTGGAGTAGGAATCAGCCCCAGCATTTT

D: -
V: TRBV6-5
J: TRBJ1-2
length: 13
size: -
CDR3: CASKAADFYGYTF
DNA: TGTGCCAGCAAGGCTGCCGACTTCTATGGCTACACCTTC

D: TRBD1
V: TRBV5-6
J: TRBJ1-5
length: 15
size: -
CDR3: CASSPGQGANQPQHF
DNA: TGTGCCAGCAGCCCCGGACAGGGGGCCAATCAGCCCCAGCATTTT

D: -
V: TRBV4-1
J: TRBJ2-7
length: 14
size: -
CDR3: CASSQESQAYEQYF
DNA: TGCGCCAGCAGCCAAGAGAGCCAGGCCTACGAGCAGTACTTC

D: -
V: TRBV11-2
J: TRBJ2-7
length: 14
size: -
CDR3: CASSDRGNSYEQYF
DNA: TGTGCCAGCAGCGACCGGGGGAACTCCTACGAGCAGTACTTC

D: -
V: TRBV11-3
J: TRBJ2-2
length: 15
size: -
CDR3: CASSLYGGDTGELFF
DNA: TGTGCCAGCAGCTTATATGGGGGCGACACCGGGGAGCTGTTTTTT

D: TRBD1
V: TRBV7-2
J: TRBJ1-5
length: 16
size: -
CDR3: CASSPRDRGSDQPQHF
DNA: TGTGCCAGCAGCCCGCGGGACAGGGGGTCGGATCAGCCCCAGCATTTT

D: -
V: TRBV3-1/TRBV3-2
J: TRBJ1-4
length: 15
size: -
CDR3: CASSQGVGFPEKLFF
DNA: TGTGCCAGCAGCCAAGGGGTGGGCTTCCCTGAAAAACTGTTTTTT

D: TRBD2
V: TRBV11-1
J: TRBJ2-3
length: 15
size: -
CDR3: CASTPGTRSTDTQYF
DNA: TGTGCCAGCACCCCCGGGACTAGGAGCACAGATACGCAGTATTTT

D: TRBD1
V: TRBV7-2
J: TRBJ1-2
length: 14
size: -
CDR3: CASSFGGQGYGYTF
DNA: TGTGCCAGCAGCTTCGGGGGACAGGGTTATGGCTACACCTTC

D: -
V: TRBV19
J: TRBJ2-1
length: 13
size: -
CDR3: CATRQAGTNEQFF
DNA: TGTGCCACCCGACAGGCGGGCACGAATGAGCAGTTCTTC

D: -
V: TRBV5-5
J: TRBJ1-1
length: 13
size: -
CDR3: CASEGGFNTEAFF
DNA: TGTGCCAGTGAGGGGGGGTTCAACACTGAAGCTTTCTTT

D: TRBD2
V: TRBV6-2/TRBV6-3
J: TRBJ2-3
length: 17
size: few
CDR3: CASSPAGLAENTDTQYF
DNA: TGTGCCAGCAGCCCCGCTGGCCTAGCGGAAAACACAGATACGCAGTATTTT

D: -
V: TRBV7-8
J: TRBJ1-1
length: 13
size: -
CDR3: CASSYLSGYEAFF
DNA: TGTGCCAGCAGCTATTTGTCAGGGTATGAAGCTTTCTTT

D: -
V: TRBV6-2/TRBV6-3
J: TRBJ2-1
length: 14
size: -
CDR3: CASSYGQVGNEQFF
DNA: TGTGCCAGCAGTTACGGGCAGGTAGGCAATGAGCAGTTCTTC

D: -
V: TRBV7-2
J: TRBJ1-2
length: 18
size: -
CDR3: CASSLSAHPTGFVGGYTF
DNA: TGTGCCAGCAGCTTATCGGCGCACCCGACAGGTTTTGTAGGTGGCTACACCTTC

D: -
V: TRBV20-1
J: TRBJ2-1
length: 12
size: -
CDR3: CSATDRYNEQFF
DNA: TGCAGTGCTACTGACAGGTACAATGAGCAGTTCTTC

D: -
V: TRBV7-3
J: TRBJ2-2
length: 15
size: -
CDR3: CASRSPGQATGELFF
DNA: TGTGCCAGCAGAAGCCCGGGACAAGCCACCGGGGAGCTGTTTTTT

D: TRBD2
V: TRBV19
J: TRBJ2-3
length: 15
size: -
CDR3: CASSIAAGSTDTQYF
DNA: TGTGCCAGTAGTATAGCAGCGGGGAGCACAGATACGCAGTATTTT

D: -
V: TRBV7-3
J: TRBJ2-7
length: 14
size: -
CDR3: CASSLRGHPNEQYF
DNA: TGTGCCAGCAGCTTAAGGGGACATCCCAACGAGCAGTACTTC

D: TRBD1
V: TRBV18
J: TRBJ1-1
length: 15
size: -
CDR3: CASSPGTGGNTEAFF
DNA: TGTGCCAGCTCACCCGGGACAGGGGGGAACACTGAAGCTTTCTTT

D: -
V: TRBV12-3/TRBV12-4
J: TRBJ1-1
length: 13
size: -
CDR3: CASSLARKPEAFF
DNA: TGTGCCAGCAGTTTAGCGCGTAAACCAGAAGCTTTCTTT

D: TRBD2
V: TRBV9
J: TRBJ2-3
length: 18
size: -
CDR3: CASSGGLGVAGTLDTQYF
DNA: TGTGCCAGCAGTGGGGGCCTCGGAGTAGCGGGGACACTAGATACGCAGTATTTT

D: TRBD2
V: TRBV18
J: TRBJ2-3
length: 15
size: -
CDR3: CASSPGAGNTDTQYF
DNA: TGTGCCAGCTCACCAGGAGCGGGAAACACAGATACGCAGTATTTT

D: -
V: TRBV27
J: TRBJ1-4
length: 14
size: -
CDR3: CASSLWGSTKKLFF
DNA: TGTGCCAGCAGTTTATGGGGCAGTACGAAAAAACTGTTTTTT

D: TRBD1
V: TRBV19
J: TRBJ1-5
length: 17
size: -
CDR3: CASSRDRGGDSNQPQHF
DNA: TGTGCCAGTAGTAGGGACAGGGGAGGGGATAGCAATCAGCCCCAGCATTTT